A single sample gave rise to the 17 T cell receptor beta chains below, sequenced in a study of T cell responses to AZD1222 COVID-19 vaccine. Clones were read by immunoSEQ multiplex PCR, and TCRdb kept only the in-frame ones, dropping some. This table holds 150,000 or so clones, about 90% found once. Here the sequenced sample was peripheral blood, taken on day 0 of AZD1222 vaccination. The receptors derive from an adult in good health.

V usage is TRBV19 and J usage is TRBJ1-3; TRBD1 matches 7 bases. V lost 5 bases and J lost 2; bases outside the gene matches: 6. CDR3 length equals 15 residues. Germline CDR1 LNHDA, CDR2 SQIVND (reference sequence). CDR3 nucleotide sequence: TGTGCCAGTAGTCCCCAGGGGGAGACTGGAAACACCATATATTTT. Translating gives CASSPQGETGNTIYF.

V is TRBV7-2 and J is TRBJ1-1; D gene unclear. This CDR3 has 17 residues. CDR1 and CDR2 from the germline V gene are SGHTA and FQGNSA. The V end was cut by 2 bases, the J end by 10 bases, with 26 bases between. The CDR3 is CASSLTHGLVDRIGAFF. The CDR3 coding sequence is TGTGCCAGCAGCTTAACCCACGGGCTGGTTGATCGGATCGGAGCTTTCTTT.

The chain recombines TRBV18 with TRBJ2-3; 12 nucleotides line up with TRBD1. The length of the CDR3 is 17 residues. Germline-derived CDR1 and CDR2 are KGHSH and LQKENI. J was trimmed by 3 bases and V by 3 bases; bases with no gene match: 7. The CDR3 loop reads CASSPTPGQGATDTQYF. The CDR3 DNA sequence: TGTGCCAGCTCACCTACACCGGGACAGGGGGCTACAGATACGCAGTATTTT.

The gene calls are TRBV4-1 and TRBJ2-1, with 11 bases aligning to TRBD2. V trimming: 0 bases; J trimming: 4 bases; junction bases outside the gene matches: 5. The germline V gene encodes CDR1 MGHRA and CDR2 YSYEKL. CDR3 length: 17 amino acids. Written as DNA, the CDR3 is TGCGCCAGCAGCCAAGATTTGGCTAGCGGGGGGTACAATGAGCAGTTCTTC. Translation: CASSQDLASGGYNEQFF.

The rearrangement uses TRBV28 and TRBJ1-6; 9 bases line up with TRBD1. CDR1 and CDR2 from the germline V gene are MDHEN and SYDVKM. The ends lost 5 bases at V and 7 bases at J; junction bases unmatched: 6. The CDR3 sequence is 15 residues long. As DNA, the CDR3 is TGTGCCAGCAGTGTGGGACAGGGAATCAATTCACCCCTCCACTTT. It codes for CASSVGQGINSPLHF.

The chain uses TRBV24-1 and TRBJ2-1, with 10 bases aligning to TRBD1. V shed 4 bases and J 4 bases; nucleotides not matched to a gene: 3. The CDR3 length is 15 residues. The V gene's germline CDR1 is KGHDR and CDR2 SFDVKD. CDR3: CATSEDRGGYNEQFF. Written as DNA, the CDR3 is TGTGCCACCAGTGAGGACAGGGGGGGATACAATGAGCAGTTCTTC.

The chain carries TRBV9 and TRBJ2-5, with TRBD2 as a possible D gene (5 bases). Germline V CDR1 and CDR2: SGDLS, YYNGEE. V shed 4 bases and J shed 1 base, with 14 bases lying between them. The CDR3 totals 15 residues. The chain's CDR3 is CASSIEGLSQETQYF. The CDR3 nucleotides are TGTGCCAGCAGCATCGAAGGACTTTCCCAAGAGACCCAGTACTTC.

CDR3 bases: TGCAGCGTTGAAGAAATAGGGGATAACTATGGCTACACCTTC. It encodes CSVEEIGDNYGYTF. This sequence joins TRBV29-1 and TRBJ1-2; D might be TRBD1 (5 bases). Germline V gene lookup returns CDR1 SQVTM and CDR2 ANQGSEA. Trimming removed 0 bases at V and 1 base at J, with 9 bases between. The CDR3 sequence is 14 residues long.

This clone was picked up one time. V gene TRBV7-3 combines with J gene TRBJ1-2, with D possibly TRBD1 on 5 matching bases. There are 16 residues in the CDR3. Germline V gives CDR1 SGHTA, CDR2 FQGTGA. V lost 1 base to trimming and J lost 0 bases, with 12 bases between them. CDR3 coding DNA: TGTGCCAGCAGCTTAAACGGGGACGGAGCTAACTATGGCTACACCTTC. Residues: CASSLNGDGANYGYTF.

The chain links TRBV18 to TRBJ2-2; TRBD2 agrees at 8 bases. The V segment lost 1 base and the J segment 2 bases; nucleotides outside the gene matches: 3. Per the germline V gene, CDR1 is KGHSH and CDR2 is LQKENI. This CDR3 spans 16 amino acids. CDR3 nucleotide sequence: TGTGCCAGCTCACCACTAGCGGGGACTAACACCGGGGAGCTGTTTTTT. It yields the protein CASSPLAGTNTGELFF.

The chain joins TRBV9 to TRBJ2-1, with 10 bases aligning to TRBD2. V was clipped by 0 bases and J by 8 bases; unmatched bases: 17. This CDR3 contains 19 residues. Germline lookup yields CDR1 SGDLS and CDR2 YYNGEE. This CDR3 is CASSVALESAGGRSDEQFF. The CDR3 DNA sequence: TGTGCCAGCAGCGTAGCTCTTGAATCAGCGGGGGGGCGTAGCGATGAGCAGTTCTTC.

This chain uses TRBV7-2 with TRBJ2-1; the D gene could be TRBD1 or TRBD2 (5 bases each). CDR1 is SGHTA, CDR2 FQGNSA, per germline. V was clipped by 3 bases and J by 7 bases, with 16 bases between them. The CDR3 contains 15 residues. CDR3 DNA sequence: TGTGCCAGCAGCTTGGGGGTCGGGGTAATGAATGAGCAGTTCTTC. Protein: CASSLGVGVMNEQFF.

V and J are TRBV4-3 and TRBJ1-2; D perhaps matches TRBD1 (5 bases). The CDR3 is 16 amino acids. V lost 1 base and J lost 4, with 16 bases in between. The V gene's germline CDR1 is LGHNA and CDR2 YSLEER. CDR3 residues: CASSQGGGEFSYGYTF. The CDR3 region has the DNA TGCGCCAGCAGCCAAGGTGGAGGGGAGTTCTCCTATGGCTACACCTTC.

V gene TRBV10-1 combines with J gene TRBJ2-7; D is unclear. Looked up from germline, CDR1 is WNHNN and CDR2 is SYGVQD (reference sequence). The CDR3 has 14 amino acids. V was cut by 4 bases and J by 0 bases, with 10 bases left in between. The CDR3 reads CASSGAAASYEQYF. DNA of the CDR3: TGCGCCAGCAGTGGGGCGGCAGCCTCCTACGAGCAGTACTTC.

The chain recombines TRBV5-4 with TRBJ2-3; D not certain. Germline lookup yields CDR1 SGHNT and CDR2 YYREEE (reference sequence). CDR3 length equals 15 residues. V lost 5 bases to trimming and J lost 2 bases, with 15 bases between them. CDR3 sequence (DNA): TGTGCCAGCAGGAATAGACAAATCTACACAGATACGCAGTATTTT. Translation gives CASRNRQIYTDTQYF.

This chain uses TRBV15 with TRBJ1-5; D remains ambiguous. Germline CDR1 LNHNV, CDR2 YYDKDF (reference sequence). The germline V and J ends were trimmed by 0 bases and 9 bases, with 15 bases remaining between them. CDR3 length: 15 residues. The CDR3 sequence: CATSRETQVAWPQHF. CDR3 DNA: TGTGCCACCAGCAGAGAAACCCAGGTGGCTTGGCCCCAGCATTTT.

CDR3 sequence: CATSRVGDLGNEQYF. CDR3 DNA sequence: TGTGCCACCAGCAGAGTGGGCGACTTAGGAAACGAGCAGTACTTC. J is TRBJ2-7 and V is TRBV15, with no clear D. This CDR3 comprises 15 residues. V was trimmed by 1 base and J by 5 bases, leaving 15 bases between them. CDR1 is LNHNV and CDR2 is YYDKDF in the germline V gene (reference sequence).